The TCR beta chain described here comes from a study of shared clonotypes between healthy human individuals. The overall study: Aged 18 to 49, the donors were a couple of women and a few men.

This clone was found a few times. It was CD45RO-negative cells, positively selected for CCR7, that made up naive CD8 cells, with terminally differentiated effector memory CD45RA+ cells excluded. Donors, without exception, were Caucasian adults residing in Nashville, Tennessee. Each subset's genomic DNA was split evenly across several immunoSEQ plates. Per the authors' pipeline: ImmunoSEQ output held junction-only sequences without quality scores, so filtering differed. Generated by immunoSEQ multiplex PCR, the TCRdb table keeps only in-frame clones and is missing some. That table is the source of V, J and clone size, and D and trimming were worked out from the DNA. Here the sample spans some 2 million clones, about 95% being singletons. The sequenced sample consisted of naive CD8+ T cells sorted from blood. This TCR came from a man aged 18 to 29 in good health.

CDR3 sequence reads: CASSLGPGGELFF. In DNA form, the CDR3 reads TGTGCCAGCAGCTTAGGCCCGGGCGGGGAGCTGTTTTTT. The gene calls are TRBV7-6 and TRBJ2-2; the D is unclear. Germline V gene data show CDR1 as SGHVS and CDR2 as FNYEAQ. The V end lost 1 base, the J end lost 7 bases, and 7 bases lay between the germline ends. This CDR3 region has 13 residues.